This TCR beta chain was sequenced during a study of cytomegalovirus exposure and HLA in healthy donors. In the case of this clone: Its specificity is unknown.

There are 16 residues in the CDR3. With 0 bases clipped from V and 5 bases from J, the junction kept 5 bases outside the gene matches. Germline CDR1 and CDR2: MNHEY and SMNVEV (reference sequence). In the PCR, 60 Vbeta and 13 Jbeta primers were used. The method was immunoSEQ multiplex PCR; TCRdb's version includes in-frame clones alone and lacks a portion of them. In the table there are 50,000 to 65,000 clones, under 85% of which are singletons. Overall study results and limits: The authors confirmed in vitro that a few CMV-associated chains were specific for CMV antigens. It was taken for granted in presence/absence analyses that sequencing depth across donors was roughly uniform.

The sequence was collected from a man aged 45-60 years in good health and CMV-seropositive. The rearrangement links TRBV27 to TRBJ2-5; the match to TRBD1 covers 11 bases. Material: PBMCs. CDR3 loop: CASSLSGQGARETQYF. DNA of the CDR3: TGTGCCAGCAGTTTATCCGGACAGGGGGCAAGGGAGACCCAGTACTTC.